This record concerns one TCR beta chain sequence. The germline V gene has CDR1 SGHRS and CDR2 YFSETQ. The CDR3 length is 15 residues. The ends lost 4 bases at V and 6 bases at J; junction bases unmatched: 10. These data come from a study of T-cell memory formation after mild COVID-19. A 5'RACE reaction primed in the constant segment made cDNA libraries of TCR alpha and TCR beta, and these carried sample barcodes and UMIs. TCRdb reprocessed the 5' RACE reads via MiXCR and lists one record per CDR3 protein. The table records 450,000 to 700,000 distinct CDR3 sequences, approximately 18% of them present only once.

The V gene is TRBV5-1, the J gene TRBJ2-3; 8 positions agree with TRBD1. The TCR was taken from an adult woman who had mild COVID-19 (a few samples of this study predate the infection). Cell type and time point are not known. Sequenced input: PBMCs or a T cell subset sorted from them (not recorded which). The CDR3 loop is CASSVGQGEGDTQYF. The DNA for the CDR3 is TGCGCCAGCAGCGTAGGACAGGGAGAGGGGGATACGCAGTATTTT.